This T cell receptor (beta chain) was sequenced for a study of T cell repertoires in cytomegalovirus infection. Study summary: Public TCR beta signatures marked donors with CMV infection and the matching HLA. General observations from the study: The ex vivo response showed dominance by HLA-C-restricted CMV-specific TCR beta clonotypes.

This clonotype has just a few counts. The antigen is not known. CDR1 SGDLS and CDR2 YYNGEE come from the germline V gene. CDR3 length: 15 amino acids. V was cut by 0 bases and J by 2 bases, with 12 bases left in between. TCRdb re-called the reads through MiXCR, storing one row per CDR3 protein. The sample contains about 51,000 distinct CDR3 sequences, around 20% of which appear only once. J is TRBJ2-7 and V is TRBV9; D is possibly TRBD2 (6 bases). This sequence was found in a human donor in good health (CMV status not recorded). Some clones in this sample may be carry-over from other donors' samples. Source: CD8+ T cells from cultured PBMCs, taken from culture after CMV antigen stimulation. CDR3 in amino acids: CASSVGGDSPYEQYF. In DNA, the CDR3 is TGTGCCAGCAGCGTAGGGGGGGACTCCCCCTACGAGCAGTACTTC.